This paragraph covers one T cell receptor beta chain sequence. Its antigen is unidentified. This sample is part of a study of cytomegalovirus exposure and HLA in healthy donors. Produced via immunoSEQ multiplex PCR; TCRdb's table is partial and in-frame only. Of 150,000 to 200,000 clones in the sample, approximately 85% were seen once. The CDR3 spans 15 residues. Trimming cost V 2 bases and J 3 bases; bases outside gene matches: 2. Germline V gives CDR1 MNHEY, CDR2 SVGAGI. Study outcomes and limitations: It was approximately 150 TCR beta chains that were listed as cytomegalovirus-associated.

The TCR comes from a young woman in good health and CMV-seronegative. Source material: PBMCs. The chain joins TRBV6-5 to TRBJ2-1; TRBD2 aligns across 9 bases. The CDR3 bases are TGTGCCAGCAGTTACGCTAGCGGGATCTACAATGAGCAGTTCTTC. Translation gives CASSYASGIYNEQFF.